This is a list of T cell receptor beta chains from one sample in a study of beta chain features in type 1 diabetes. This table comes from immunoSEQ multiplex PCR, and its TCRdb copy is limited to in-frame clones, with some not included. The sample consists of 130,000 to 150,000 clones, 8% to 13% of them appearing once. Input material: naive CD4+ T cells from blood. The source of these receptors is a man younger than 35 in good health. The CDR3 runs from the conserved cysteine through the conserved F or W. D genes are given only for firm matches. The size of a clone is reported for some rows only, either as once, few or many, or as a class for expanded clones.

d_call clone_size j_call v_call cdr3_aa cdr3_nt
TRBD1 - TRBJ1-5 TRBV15 CATSTTGTGGRQPQHF TGTGCCACCAGCACCACCGGGACAGGGGGCCGTCAGCCCCAGCATTTT
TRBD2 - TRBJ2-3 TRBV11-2 CASSLGGRVIDATDTQYF TGTGCCAGCAGCTTAGGGGGGAGGGTGATCGATGCCACAGATACGCAGTATTTT
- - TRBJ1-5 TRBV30 CAWSGRQAFNQPQHF TGTGCCTGGAGTGGAAGGCAGGCTTTCAATCAGCCCCAGCATTTT
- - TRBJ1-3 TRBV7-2 CASSFTWGAGNTIYF TGTGCCAGCAGCTTCACGTGGGGAGCCGGAAACACCATATATTTT
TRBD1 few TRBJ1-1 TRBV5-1 CASSLIIGQAEEAFF TGCGCCAGCAGCTTGATTATCGGACAGGCGGAGGAGGCTTTCTTT
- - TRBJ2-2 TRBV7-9 CASSFGAIANTGELFF TGCGCCAGCAGCTTTGGGGCGATAGCGAACACCGGGGAGCTGTTTTTT
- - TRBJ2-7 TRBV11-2 CASSLDIYEQYF TGTGCCAGCAGCTTAGACATCTACGAGCAGTACTTC
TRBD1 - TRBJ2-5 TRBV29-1 CSAGQGGETQYF TGCAGCGCCGGACAGGGGGGAGAGACCCAGTACTTC
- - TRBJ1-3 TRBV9 CASSVTDFSGNTIYF TGTGCCAGCAGCGTGACGGACTTCTCTGGAAACACCATATATTTT
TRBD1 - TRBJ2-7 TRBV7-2 CASSLDGTGREQYF TGTGCCAGCAGCTTAGACGGGACAGGGCGCGAGCAGTACTTC
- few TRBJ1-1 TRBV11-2 CASSPPGGGAGTEAFF TGTGCCAGCAGCCCCCCGGGAGGGGGAGCGGGGACTGAAGCTTTCTTT
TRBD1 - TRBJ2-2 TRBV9 CASRRGQGYTGELFF TGTGCCAGCAGACGGGGACAGGGTTATACCGGGGAGCTGTTTTTT
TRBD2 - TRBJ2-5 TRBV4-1 CASSQDYGGAFKTQYF TGCGCCAGCAGCCAAGATTACGGGGGGGCCTTTAAGACCCAGTACTTC
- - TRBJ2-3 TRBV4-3 CASSQEGGLDTQYF TGCGCCAGCAGCCAAGAAGGAGGGTTGGATACGCAGTATTTT
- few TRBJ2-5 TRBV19 CASSIWAGRETQYF TGTGCCAGTAGTATTTGGGCAGGCAGGGAGACCCAGTACTTC
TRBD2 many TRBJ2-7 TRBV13 CASSLMRGGRNEQYF TGTGCCAGCAGCTTAATGCGGGGGGGCAGGAACGAGCAGTACTTC
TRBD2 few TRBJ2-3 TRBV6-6 CAISAQTGTSPDTQYF TGTGCCATCAGTGCACAAACCGGGACTAGCCCAGATACGCAGTATTTT
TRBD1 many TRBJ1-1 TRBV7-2 CASSPGQGHPEAFF TGTGCCAGCAGTCCCGGACAGGGTCATCCTGAAGCTTTCTTT
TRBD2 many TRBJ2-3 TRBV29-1 CSVVAGGTDTQYF TGCAGCGTTGTAGCGGGGGGCACAGATACGCAGTATTTT
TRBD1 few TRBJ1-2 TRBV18 CASSPKTGERYGYTF TGTGCCAGCTCACCCAAGACAGGGGAGAGGTATGGCTACACCTTC
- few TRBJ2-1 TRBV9 CASSGPLGHEQFF TGTGCCAGCAGCGGGCCGCTGGGCCATGAGCAGTTCTTC
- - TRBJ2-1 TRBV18 CASSPPSRADNEQFF TGTGCCAGCTCACCACCATCCAGGGCGGACAATGAGCAGTTCTTC
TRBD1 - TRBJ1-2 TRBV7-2 CASSLTGTDYGYTF TGTGCCAGCAGCTTAACTGGGACAGACTATGGCTACACCTTC
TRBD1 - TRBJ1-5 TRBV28 CASSPGQGINQPQHF TGTGCCAGCAGTCCAGGACAGGGGATTAATCAGCCCCAGCATTTT
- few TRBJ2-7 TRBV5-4 CASSLEGRAHEQYF TGTGCCAGCAGCTTGGAGGGCAGGGCCCACGAGCAGTACTTC
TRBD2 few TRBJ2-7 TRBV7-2 CASTSSGGLIYEQYF TGTGCCAGCACATCTAGCGGGGGGTTAATCTACGAGCAGTACTTC
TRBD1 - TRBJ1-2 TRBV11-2 CASSLFPGQGIYGYTF TGTGCCAGCAGCTTATTCCCGGGACAGGGTATTTATGGCTACACCTTC
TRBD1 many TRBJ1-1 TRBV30 CAWSHDREYTEAFF TGTGCCTGGAGCCACGACAGGGAGTACACTGAAGCTTTCTTT
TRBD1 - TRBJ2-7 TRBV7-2 CASSPGDRAEQYF TGTGCCAGCAGCCCCGGGGACAGGGCCGAGCAGTACTTC
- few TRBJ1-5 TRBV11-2 CASSLAPGNQPQHF TGTGCCAGCAGCTTAGCCCCCGGCAATCAGCCCCAGCATTTT
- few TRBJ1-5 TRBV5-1 CASSLDGGVANQPQHF TGCGCCAGCAGCTTGGATGGAGGGGTGGCCAATCAGCCCCAGCATTTT
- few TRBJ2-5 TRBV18 CASSPGTNQETQYF TGTGCCAGCTCTCCAGGGACAAACCAAGAGACCCAGTACTTC
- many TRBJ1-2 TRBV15 CATSREAGNYGYTF TGTGCCACCAGCAGAGAGGCAGGGAACTATGGCTACACCTTC
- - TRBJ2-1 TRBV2 CASGGLSTYNEQFF TGTGCCAGCGGCGGACTATCCACCTACAATGAGCAGTTCTTC
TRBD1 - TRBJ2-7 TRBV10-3 CAISERTGETYEQYF TGTGCCATCAGTGAACGGACAGGGGAGACCTACGAGCAGTACTTC
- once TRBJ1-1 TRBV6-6 CASSYSSRPENTEAFF TGTGCCAGCAGTTACTCGTCCAGGCCAGAGAACACTGAAGCTTTCTTT
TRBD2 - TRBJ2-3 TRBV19 CASSLRLAPPNTDTQYF TGTGCCAGTAGTTTGCGACTAGCACCCCCAAACACAGATACGCAGTATTTT
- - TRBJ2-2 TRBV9 CASSDREHGELFF TGTGCCAGCAGCGACAGGGAGCACGGGGAGCTGTTTTTT
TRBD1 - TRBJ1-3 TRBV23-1 CARPRTGPTNTIYF TGCGCCAGGCCGCGGACAGGGCCAACGAACACCATATATTTT
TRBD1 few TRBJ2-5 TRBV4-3 CASSQGGQGAGETQYF TGCGCCAGCAGCCAAGGGGGACAGGGGGCAGGGGAGACCCAGTACTTC